The present TCR beta chain was sequenced within a study of T cell responses to AZD1222 COVID-19 vaccine. Findings and limits, study-wide: Receipt of two AZD1222 doses was followed by a rise in Spike-specific TCR breadth and depth. Across the whole spike, CD4 TCRs peaked at regions 160-218 and 743-854. Only 5 or 6 individuals given AZD1222 were seropositive at baseline. Nearly half of spike-specific TCRs reportedly target variant regions that are unmutated in the B.1.351 and B.1.1.7 variants.

The CDR3 covers 11 residues. The germline V gene has CDR1 DFQATT and CDR2 SNEGSKA (reference sequence). Trimming left V 0 bases short and J 10 bases short, with 7 bases between. This table comes from immunoSEQ multiplex PCR, and its TCRdb copy is limited to in-frame clones, with some not included. The sample includes around 130,000 clones, over 90% of them seen just once. As regards this clone: Its antigen is still unknown.

This chain links TRBV20-1 with TRBJ1-5; D is uncertain. The sequence came from an adult in good health. Specimen: peripheral blood, collected on day 0 of AZD1222 vaccination. DNA for the CDR3: TGCAGTGCTAGAGATAGTGGTCCCCAGCATTTT. The encoded protein is CSARDSGPQHF.